This TCR beta chain comes out of a study of blood T cell repertoires in COVID-19. The overall study: Samples taken during acute and convalescent COVID-19 were collected in the United States, Italy and Spain. T cells, B-cell-depleted T cells, or PBMCs supplied cDNA or gDNA.

Methods used by the authors: Researchers report that nucleated cell counts were estimated from reference gene primer amplification. Using immunoSEQ multiplex PCR, the repertoire was profiled, and TCRdb retains in-frame clones only, with some absent. That table gives V, J and clone size, and the DNA gave D and trimming. The sample yields 99,000 or so clones, about 91% seen once. Germline trimming cut 5 bases from V and 4 bases from J; bases unmatched to any gene: 4. The CDR3 runs 14 residues. The germline V gene has CDR1 LGHDT and CDR2 YNNKEL (reference sequence). The chain joins TRBV3-1 (or the pseudogene TRBV3-2) to TRBJ1-2; 10 bases map to TRBD1. The sample taken for sequencing was peripheral blood. The clonotype was recovered from a human donor in a cohort sampled during active COVID-19. CDR3 amino acids: CASSRQGARYGYTF. CDR3 sequence (DNA): TGTGCCAGCAGCAGACAGGGGGCCCGCTATGGCTACACCTTC.